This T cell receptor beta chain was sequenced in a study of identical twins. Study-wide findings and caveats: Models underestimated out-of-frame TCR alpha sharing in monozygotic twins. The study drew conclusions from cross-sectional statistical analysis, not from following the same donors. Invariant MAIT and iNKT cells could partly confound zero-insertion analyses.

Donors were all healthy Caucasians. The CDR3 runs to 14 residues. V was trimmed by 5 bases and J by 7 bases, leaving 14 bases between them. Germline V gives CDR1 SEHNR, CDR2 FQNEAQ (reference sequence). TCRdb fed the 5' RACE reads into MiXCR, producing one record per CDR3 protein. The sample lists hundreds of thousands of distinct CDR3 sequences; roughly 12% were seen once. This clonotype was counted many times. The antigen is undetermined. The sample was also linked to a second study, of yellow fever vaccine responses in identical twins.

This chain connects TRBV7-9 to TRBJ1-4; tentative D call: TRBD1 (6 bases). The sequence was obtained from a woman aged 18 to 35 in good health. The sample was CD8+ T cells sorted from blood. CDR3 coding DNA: TGTGCCAGCAGCCCGGACAGTGAGGGTGAAAAACTGTTTTTT. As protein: CASSPDSEGEKLFF. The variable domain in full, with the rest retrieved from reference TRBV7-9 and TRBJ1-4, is DTGVSQNPRHKITKRGQNVTFRCDPISEHNRLYWYRQTLGQGPEFLTYFQNEAQLEKSRLLSDRFSAERPKGSFSTLEIQRTEQGDSAMYLCASSPDSEGEKLFFGSGTQLSVL.